Included here is one T cell receptor beta chain sequence, with context. Its antigen remains undetermined. Base qualities are not at hand, and no much larger clone is one base apart. The data belong to a study of cytomegalovirus exposure and HLA in healthy donors (dated by TCRdb to the late 2010s). Turning to the overall study: The 670 or so repertoires of the first cohort and the roughly 120 validation repertoires were produced on the same platform, according to a later analysis. The study aimed to test whether signatures of past pathogen exposure could be identified by cataloging public T cell receptors. Besides the first cohort of roughly 640 subjects, a separate validation cohort made up of around 120 different subjects was used. High-throughput TCR immunosequencing, statistical association of individual TCRs with disease status, and machine learning were combined to predict cytomegalovirus infection status. Study-level results and caveats: A later analysis lacked HLA typing for the validation cohort, so it scored co-occurrence in that cohort across all 110 or so repertoires. A few of the identified cytomegalovirus-associated TCR beta chains were confirmed in vitro to be specific for cytomegalovirus antigens. The study gave a list of 150 to 200 TCR beta chains associated with cytomegalovirus. Most TCR sequences were observed very rarely across donors, whereas some public TCRs were present in many individuals. Cytomegalovirus status was reported to be diagnosed by the classifier with high specificity and sensitivity in both the original and validation cohorts. Of the cluster scores, around 95% were above 0 in a later analysis, which found that TCRs clustered in the first cohort also tended to co-occur in the 110 or so validation repertoires. The authors suggested that the approach could potentially be generalized to other disease states and immunological phenotypes.

From the cysteine through the phenylalanine, the CDR3 covers 16 amino acids. The read is trimmed to its CDR3 DNA, 48 bases read in frame from base 1. V trim: 6 bases; J trim: 3 bases; unmatched bases: 10. The germline V gene (reference sequence) gives CDR1 as MNHEY and CDR2 as SMNVEV. Separate from the roughly 630-subject first cohort, the validation cohort of about 120 subjects was the group to which the donors belonged. The library was made by the immunoSEQ multiplex PCR assay. The authors processed their data as follows. A statistical classification framework was built for diagnosing cytomegalovirus status from the catalog of TCR beta chain sequences. TCRdb holds this immuneACCESS table with in-frame rearrangements only. Some clones are missing; in checked studies, unresolved V genes explain under half, and the rest has no known cause. V, J and clone size reflect that table, while D and trimming were determined from the DNA. Counted in this sample were about 200,000 clones; over 80% of them appeared once. The top ten constitute roughly 5.4% of the sample.

The chain couples TRBV27 to TRBJ2-3, and TRBD1 aligns with 9 junction nucleotides. This receptor was taken from a woman aged 18-35 years in good health and CMV-seronegative. The source material was PBMCs. The CDR3 here reads CASSATGGAFTDTQYF. At the DNA level, the sequence is TGTGCCAGCAGCGCTACAGGGGGCGCTTTTACAGATACGCAGTATTTT.